A selection of T cell receptor beta chains follows, all from one sample in a study of blood T cell repertoires in COVID-19. Profiled with immunoSEQ multiplex PCR; TCRdb holds only in-frame clones, not every one. The table includes a few hundred thousand clones, more than 85% detected once. The sequencing sample was made of PBMCs or T cells enriched from blood (not recorded which). These receptors all come from a young woman who had recovered from COVID-19. Both conserved end residues are part of each CDR3. Fields, in order: J gene, V gene, CDR3 protein.

TRBJ2-1 | TRBV5-1 | CASSSRGGLYMKNEQFF
TRBJ1-4 | TRBV5-4 | CASSSTGVNEKLFF
TRBJ2-1 | TRBV9 | CASSPDRGRNNEQFF
TRBJ2-1 | TRBV5-1 | CASSRGTGYNEQFF
TRBJ2-7 | TRBV9 | CASTTRRGGPYEQYF
TRBJ2-2 | TRBV5-4 | CASSFGGRAGELFF
TRBJ2-7 | TRBV4-3 | CASSQGLGGSGGAYEQYF
TRBJ2-7 | TRBV7-2 | CASGPPDRYYEQYF
TRBJ2-2 | TRBV2 | CASSALAGWGTGELFF
TRBJ2-3 | TRBV18 | CASSLAAGKDTQYF